A selection of T cell receptor beta chains follows, all from one sample in a study of CD8+ T cells in alopecia areata. Profiling relied on immunoSEQ multiplex PCR, and the TCRdb table lists in-frame clones only, not all of them. This table has fewer than 250,000 clones, more than 30% appearing once. This sample comprised CD4+ T cells sorted from blood, obtained around week 30, from a patient treated with tofacitinib. The origin of the receptors is a human donor with alopecia areata. The CDR3 runs from the conserved cysteine through the conserved F or W. D genes are given only for firm matches. Size is stated for part of the rows, as once, few or many counts, or as a class when the clone is expanded.

v_call: TRBV18
clone_size: few
j_call: TRBJ2-3
d_call: -
cdr3_aa: CASSPDGYTDTQYF
cdr3_nt: TGTGCCAGCTCACCAGACGGATACACAGATACGCAGTATTTT

v_call: TRBV30
clone_size: -
j_call: TRBJ2-1
d_call: TRBD2
cdr3_aa: CAWSPQVGGGRNEQFF
cdr3_nt: TGTGCCTGGAGCCCCCAAGTCGGGGGGGGGAGAAATGAGCAGTTCTTC

v_call: TRBV25-1
clone_size: -
j_call: TRBJ1-5
d_call: -
cdr3_aa: CASSELGWSHF
cdr3_nt: TGTGCCAGCAGTGAATTGGGGTGGTCGCATTTT

v_call: TRBV12-5
clone_size: -
j_call: TRBJ2-3
d_call: -
cdr3_aa: CASGLRLTDTQYF
cdr3_nt: TGTGCTAGTGGTTTGCGATTAACAGATACGCAGTATTTT

v_call: TRBV5-1
clone_size: few
j_call: TRBJ2-5
d_call: TRBD1
cdr3_aa: CASSLYRGTEETQYF
cdr3_nt: TGCGCCAGCAGCTTATACAGGGGGACCGAAGAGACCCAGTACTTC

v_call: TRBV7-9
clone_size: -
j_call: TRBJ2-3
d_call: TRBD1
cdr3_aa: CASSFYGTGADTQYF
cdr3_nt: TGTGCCAGCAGCTTTTATGGGACAGGAGCAGATACGCAGTATTTT

v_call: TRBV29-1
clone_size: few
j_call: TRBJ2-1
d_call: TRBD1
cdr3_aa: CSVQDPRRQGLSSYNEQFF
cdr3_nt: TGCAGCGTCCAAGACCCCCGCCGACAGGGCTTGAGCTCCTACAATGAGCAGTTCTTC

v_call: TRBV19
clone_size: few
j_call: TRBJ1-2
d_call: -
cdr3_aa: CASSRPDSYYGYTF
cdr3_nt: TGTGCCAGTAGTCGACCCGACAGCTACTATGGCTACACCTTC

v_call: TRBV30
clone_size: few
j_call: TRBJ2-7
d_call: TRBD1
cdr3_aa: CAWATPRDRPYEQYF
cdr3_nt: TGTGCCTGGGCTACCCCCCGGGACAGACCATACGAGCAGTACTTC

v_call: TRBV9
clone_size: -
j_call: TRBJ2-5
d_call: -
cdr3_aa: CASSVTQKETQYF
cdr3_nt: TGTGCCAGCAGCGTAACCCAGAAAGAGACCCAGTACTTC

v_call: TRBV18
clone_size: -
j_call: TRBJ1-5
d_call: -
cdr3_aa: CASSPTANQPQHF
cdr3_nt: TGTGCCAGCTCGCCCACGGCGAATCAGCCCCAGCATTTT

v_call: TRBV28
clone_size: -
j_call: TRBJ1-2
d_call: -
cdr3_aa: CASSLISYGYTF
cdr3_nt: TGTGCCAGCAGTTTGATCAGCTATGGCTACACCTTC

v_call: TRBV6-1
clone_size: -
j_call: TRBJ1-1
d_call: -
cdr3_aa: CASLIGRSDTEAFF
cdr3_nt: TGTGCCAGCCTCATAGGGCGGTCGGACACTGAAGCTTTCTTT

v_call: TRBV2
clone_size: few
j_call: TRBJ2-7
d_call: TRBD1
cdr3_aa: CASRLGTGPYEQYF
cdr3_nt: TGTGCCAGCCGCTTAGGGACAGGGCCCTACGAGCAGTACTTC

v_call: TRBV2
clone_size: -
j_call: TRBJ2-2
d_call: TRBD1
cdr3_aa: CASRGQSGTGELFF
cdr3_nt: TGTGCCAGCCGGGGACAGTCGGGCACCGGGGAGCTGTTTTTT

v_call: TRBV29-1
clone_size: -
j_call: TRBJ2-7
d_call: -
cdr3_aa: CSGLDRGGPTGEQYF
cdr3_nt: TGCAGCGGACTAGACAGGGGAGGGCCTACGGGGGAGCAGTACTTC

v_call: TRBV5-4
clone_size: -
j_call: TRBJ2-1
d_call: -
cdr3_aa: CASSTSGDNEQFF
cdr3_nt: TGTGCCAGCAGCACGTCAGGGGACAATGAGCAGTTCTTC

v_call: TRBV5-1
clone_size: -
j_call: TRBJ2-7
d_call: -
cdr3_aa: CASSLGQMGHEQYF
cdr3_nt: TGCGCCAGCAGCTTGGGACAGATGGGCCACGAGCAGTACTTC

v_call: TRBV15
clone_size: few
j_call: TRBJ2-1
d_call: TRBD1
cdr3_aa: CATTRDRGRREQFF
cdr3_nt: TGTGCCACCACCCGGGACAGGGGGCGAAGGGAGCAGTTCTTC

v_call: TRBV4-1
clone_size: -
j_call: TRBJ1-2
d_call: TRBD1
cdr3_aa: CASSQYGTEPYGYTF
cdr3_nt: TGCGCCAGCAGCCAGTACGGGACAGAACCTTATGGCTACACCTTC

v_call: TRBV19
clone_size: few
j_call: TRBJ2-1
d_call: -
cdr3_aa: CASSRSSYNEQFF
cdr3_nt: TGTGCCAGTAGTAGGAGCTCCTACAATGAGCAGTTCTTC

v_call: TRBV6-1
clone_size: few
j_call: TRBJ2-7
d_call: TRBD1
cdr3_aa: CASSESFGGTGSFKQYF
cdr3_nt: TGTGCCAGCAGTGAATCTTTCGGCGGGACAGGGAGTTTCAAGCAGTACTTC

v_call: TRBV21-1
clone_size: -
j_call: TRBJ2-7
d_call: -
cdr3_aa: CASSKALSTGKGEQYF
cdr3_nt: TGTGCCAGCAGCAAAGCGCTTTCGACAGGGAAAGGCGAGCAGTACTTC

v_call: TRBV27
clone_size: -
j_call: TRBJ2-6
d_call: -
cdr3_aa: CASTTPNSGANVLTF
cdr3_nt: TGTGCCAGCACTACCCCCAACTCTGGGGCCAACGTCCTGACTTTC

v_call: TRBV9
clone_size: -
j_call: TRBJ2-1
d_call: -
cdr3_aa: CASSVGGPWRGNEQFF
cdr3_nt: TGTGCCAGCAGCGTAGGGGGCCCCTGGAGAGGCAATGAGCAGTTCTTC

v_call: TRBV14
clone_size: -
j_call: TRBJ1-4
d_call: -
cdr3_aa: CASSQDREKLFF
cdr3_nt: TGTGCCAGCAGTCAAGATCGAGAAAAACTGTTTTTT

v_call: TRBV7-9
clone_size: -
j_call: TRBJ1-2
d_call: -
cdr3_aa: CASSLVPNNYGYTF
cdr3_nt: TGTGCCAGCAGCTTAGTTCCGAATAACTATGGCTACACCTTC

v_call: TRBV6-1
clone_size: -
j_call: TRBJ1-2
d_call: -
cdr3_aa: CASSENRPDLYGYTF
cdr3_nt: TGTGCCAGCAGTGAGAACAGACCAGACCTCTATGGCTACACCTTC

v_call: TRBV7-2
clone_size: -
j_call: TRBJ2-7
d_call: TRBD1
cdr3_aa: CASSVWTGDYEQYF
cdr3_nt: TGTGCCAGCAGCGTCTGGACAGGGGACTACGAGCAGTACTTC

v_call: TRBV30
clone_size: once
j_call: TRBJ1-4
d_call: -
cdr3_aa: CASQGTKDEKLFF
cdr3_nt: TGTGCCTCGCAGGGAACAAAGGACGAAAAACTGTTTTTT

v_call: TRBV25-1
clone_size: few
j_call: TRBJ2-5
d_call: -
cdr3_aa: CASRSRLQNQETQYF
cdr3_nt: TGTGCCAGCAGAAGTCGTTTACAGAACCAAGAGACCCAGTACTTC

v_call: TRBV9
clone_size: few
j_call: TRBJ1-2
d_call: -
cdr3_aa: CASSANRVYGYTF
cdr3_nt: TGTGCCAGCAGCGCGAACAGGGTGTATGGCTACACCTTC

v_call: TRBV9
clone_size: -
j_call: TRBJ1-3
d_call: -
cdr3_aa: CASSSGIGNTIYF
cdr3_nt: TGTGCCAGCAGCAGCGGTATCGGAAACACCATATATTTT

v_call: TRBV27
clone_size: -
j_call: TRBJ1-1
d_call: TRBD1
cdr3_aa: CASSLSQGAYTEAFF
cdr3_nt: TGTGCCAGCAGTTTATCGCAGGGGGCTTACACTGAAGCTTTCTTT

v_call: TRBV30
clone_size: -
j_call: TRBJ2-1
d_call: -
cdr3_aa: CAWNFKVYNEQFF
cdr3_nt: TGTGCCTGGAATTTTAAAGTCTACAATGAGCAGTTCTTC

v_call: TRBV7-7
clone_size: -
j_call: TRBJ2-7
d_call: -
cdr3_aa: CASSTQGSYEQYF
cdr3_nt: TGTGCCAGCAGCACCCAGGGTTCCTACGAGCAGTACTTC

v_call: TRBV5-1
clone_size: few
j_call: TRBJ2-5
d_call: -
cdr3_aa: CASSLGSRETQYF
cdr3_nt: TGCGCCAGCAGCTTGGGTTCCCGGGAGACCCAGTACTTC

v_call: TRBV5-8
clone_size: many
j_call: TRBJ2-5
d_call: TRBD2
cdr3_aa: CASSLDLAGSETQYF
cdr3_nt: TGTGCCAGCAGCTTGGACCTAGCGGGATCAGAGACCCAGTACTTC

v_call: TRBV7-3
clone_size: few
j_call: TRBJ2-2
d_call: TRBD2
cdr3_aa: CAILERETGAGELFF
cdr3_nt: TGTGCCATCCTTGAGCGGGAGACGGGCGCCGGGGAGCTGTTTTTT

v_call: TRBV5-1
clone_size: -
j_call: TRBJ2-3
d_call: -
cdr3_aa: CASSQNPGTDTQYF
cdr3_nt: TGCGCCAGCAGCCAAAATCCGGGTACAGATACGCAGTATTTT

v_call: TRBV6-1
clone_size: -
j_call: TRBJ2-7
d_call: TRBD1
cdr3_aa: CASSVGQYYEQYF
cdr3_nt: TGTGCCAGCAGTGTGGGACAGTACTACGAGCAGTACTTC

v_call: TRBV5-1
clone_size: once
j_call: TRBJ1-5
d_call: TRBD1
cdr3_aa: CASKIGTASNQPQHF
cdr3_nt: TGCGCCAGCAAAATCGGGACAGCGAGCAATCAGCCCCAGCATTTT

v_call: TRBV10-3
clone_size: -
j_call: TRBJ1-6
d_call: TRBD1
cdr3_aa: CAISGGQPPRSPLHF
cdr3_nt: TGTGCCATCAGTGGGGGACAGCCTCCCCGTTCACCCCTCCACTTT

v_call: TRBV5-1
clone_size: -
j_call: TRBJ1-1
d_call: -
cdr3_aa: CASSYDLWGMNTEAFF
cdr3_nt: TGCGCCAGCAGCTACGACTTGTGGGGAATGAACACTGAAGCTTTCTTT

v_call: TRBV6-5
clone_size: few
j_call: TRBJ2-4
d_call: -
cdr3_aa: CASSYSYLAKNIQYF
cdr3_nt: TGTGCCAGCAGTTACTCGTATCTAGCCAAAAACATTCAGTACTTC

v_call: TRBV7-9
clone_size: -
j_call: TRBJ1-5
d_call: -
cdr3_aa: CASSLQGLENQPQHF
cdr3_nt: TGTGCCAGCAGCTTACAGGGGCTAGAGAATCAGCCCCAGCATTTT

v_call: TRBV9
clone_size: -
j_call: TRBJ1-2
d_call: TRBD1
cdr3_aa: CASGRGQTYGYTF
cdr3_nt: TGTGCCAGCGGACGGGGACAGACCTATGGCTACACCTTC

v_call: TRBV29-1
clone_size: few
j_call: TRBJ2-3
d_call: TRBD2
cdr3_aa: CSVELLAGGQGLDTQYF
cdr3_nt: TGCAGCGTTGAATTGCTAGCGGGGGGCCAGGGTTTAGATACGCAGTATTTT

v_call: TRBV7-9
clone_size: few
j_call: TRBJ1-1
d_call: -
cdr3_aa: CASSQNREAFF
cdr3_nt: TGTGCCAGCAGCCAAAACAGAGAAGCTTTCTTT